This T cell receptor beta chain was documented in a study of siplizumab effects on memory and regulatory T cells. CDR3 length equals 17 residues. CDR1 SGHRS and CDR2 YFSETQ come from the germline V gene. V lost 1 base, J lost 7 bases, and 10 bases stayed unmatched. This clone was found a few times. The repertoire was sequenced with immunoSEQ multiplex PCR; TCRdb's copy has only in-frame clones and lacks some. The sample records 75,000 to 95,000 clones, 75% to 90% being singletons. The chain recombines TRBV5-1 with TRBJ2-1, with 11 bases fitting TRBD2. The sequenced sample was CD4+ T cells sorted from blood. This receptor was taken from a human donor in good health. CDR3 residues: CASSLTGTSGSGNEQFF. In DNA, the CDR3 is TGCGCCAGCAGCTTGACCGGAACTAGCGGGAGTGGGAATGAGCAGTTCTTC. The full variable domain, its missing parts supplied by reference TRBV5-1 and TRBJ2-1, is KAGVTQTPRYLIKTRGQQVTLSCSPISGHRSVSWYQQTPGQGLQFLFEYFSETQRNKGNFPGRFSGRQFSNSRSEMNVSTLELGDSALYLCASSLTGTSGSGNEQFFGPGTRLTVL.